The 9 T cell receptor beta chains reported below all come from one sample, sequenced in a study of OX40 agonist ivuxolimab in advanced cancers. TCRdb's copy holds only in-frame clones and misses some; the assay was immunoSEQ multiplex PCR. The data show about 68,000 clones, more than 75% seen once. Source: CD4+ or CD8+ T cells sorted from blood, taken in a trial of the OX40 agonist ivuxolimab. The receptors shown here come from an adult with an advanced solid tumor such as melanoma, head and neck, liver or kidney cancer.

This chain uses TRBV6-6 with TRBJ2-7; D may be TRBD1 (6 bases). Germline CDR1 MNHNY, CDR2 SVGAGI (reference sequence). This CDR3 contains 16 residues. The V and J ends lost 4 bases and 2 bases respectively, with 18 bases between them. The CDR3 DNA follows: TGTGCCAGCAGTTCGGATGGGGGCGGTATGGCCTACGAGCAGTACTTC. Translated: CASSSDGGGMAYEQYF.

The chain carries TRBV5-4 and TRBJ1-3; the D is unclear. Germline lookup yields CDR1 SGHNT and CDR2 YYREEE (reference sequence). CDR3 size: 14 residues. Trimming stripped 0 bases from V and 0 bases from J, with 4 bases between. CDR3 region: CASSLGSSGNTIYF. CDR3 DNA sequence: TGTGCCAGCAGCTTGGGGTCCTCTGGAAACACCATATATTTT.

The V call is TRBV25-1, the J call TRBJ2-7; 9 nucleotides match TRBD1. Germline CDR1 MGHDK, CDR2 SYGVNS. V lost 4 bases, J lost 0 bases, and 7 bases stayed unmatched. The CDR3 spans 16 residues. The CDR3 region is CASSATGGGSSYEQYF. The CDR3 coding sequence is TGTGCCAGCAGTGCCACAGGGGGCGGCAGCTCCTACGAGCAGTACTTC.

This rearrangement joins TRBV7-2 to TRBJ1-5; 7 bases fit TRBD1. The germline V gene has CDR1 SGHTA and CDR2 FQGNSA. The V segment lost 2 bases and the J segment 6 bases; nucleotides outside the gene matches: 10. The CDR3 consists of 16 residues. DNA for the CDR3: TGTGCCAGCAGCTTAAAGACAGGGTCATCAGGTCAGCCCCAGCATTTT. Its protein is CASSLKTGSSGQPQHF.

This clone has just a few counts. The chain couples TRBV5-5 to TRBJ2-2; possible D gene TRBD2, 5 bases. CDR1 is SGHKS and CDR2 is YYEKEE in the germline V gene (reference sequence). This CDR3 has 15 residues. V lost 2 bases and J 5 bases, leaving 13 bases between the germline ends. CDR3 coding DNA: TGTGCCAGCAGCTTTTTCTCTGAGGGAACCGGGGAGCTGTTTTTT. It specifies CASSFFSEGTGELFF.

The sample holds a few counts of this clone. This chain uses TRBV14 with TRBJ2-1, with D hard to call. The CDR3 sequence is 17 residues long. Trimming left V 1 base short and J 1 base short, with 14 bases between. Looked up from germline, CDR1 is SGHDN and CDR2 is FVKESK. The CDR3 sequence: CASSQAGWSPSYNEQFF. CDR3 nucleotide sequence: TGTGCCAGCAGCCAAGCTGGCTGGTCCCCTTCCTACAATGAGCAGTTCTTC.

The V gene is TRBV10-3, the J gene TRBJ1-6; the match to TRBD1 covers 8 bases. CDR1 is ENHRY and CDR2 is SYGVKD in the germline V gene. V shed 10 bases, J shed 10 bases, and the junction held 9 bases outside the gene matches. The length of the CDR3 is 13 residues. CDR3 nucleotide sequence: TGTGCCACAACCGGGACAGGTACCTCACCCCTCCACTTT. This codes for CATTGTGTSPLHF.

The chain combines TRBV11-2 with TRBJ1-2, with D unresolved. The ends were cut back, 3 bases at V and 2 bases at J, with 13 bases in the middle. The CDR3 is 15 residues long. Germline values: CDR1 SGHAT, CDR2 FQNNGV. The DNA of the CDR3 is TGTGCCAGCAGCTTGTCATTAGGACCGAACTATGGCTACACCTTC. As protein: CASSLSLGPNYGYTF.

This chain uses TRBV2 with TRBJ2-7, with 7 bases identical to TRBD1. V was pared by 7 bases and J by 2 bases, with 8 bases of the junction left unmatched. CDR1 is SNHLY and CDR2 is FYNNEI in the germline V gene. The CDR3 consists of 14 residues. CDR3 in amino acids: CASINRDRTYEQYF. Here the CDR3 DNA reads TGTGCCAGCATCAACCGGGACAGAACCTACGAGCAGTACTTC.